This T cell receptor beta chain is drawn from a study of blood T cell repertoires in COVID-19 (dated by TCRdb to the early 2020s). Context from the whole study: The collaborator samples originated in the United States, Italy and Spain and spanned the acute and convalescent phases of COVID-19. The material from the prospective study consisted of cDNA or gDNA derived from T cells, B-cell-depleted T cells, or PBMCs. The dataset comprised deeply sampled blood TCRbeta repertoires from subjects exposed to, actively infected with, or recovered from COVID-19. A freely available public database, intended as a resource for researchers studying the immune response to SARS-CoV-2, is where the repertoires were released. Samples were obtained from the ongoing ImmuneRACE study (first 160 participants) and from roughly 1,300 subjects provided by 6 global collaborators. The sample metadata nearly always contained a de-identified subject ID, COVID-19 status, age in years and sex. Where HLA class I and class II types were available, the types were taken from metadata supplied by the sample provider, not from assay-based typing.

A second Seattle source provided samples from volunteer blood donors who had recovered from COVID-19. Each collaborating institution followed its own protocols to collect whole blood in K2EDTA tubes. For TCRbeta analysis, collaborators shipped samples in one of three forms: frozen whole blood, isolated PBMCs, or DNA extracted from either of those sample types. Points the paper makes about the study in general: The amount of clinical and demographic metadata varied by source and participant and was provided uncurated.

This clone was counted at least ten times. No cognate antigen has been identified for it. Qualities for individual bases were not recorded, and no much larger clone is one base off. TCRbeta CDR3 regions were amplified from genomic DNA using the immunoSEQ Assay, a bias-controlled multiplex PCR. The paper's processing steps were these. Within the assay, amplification of reference gene primers was used to estimate how many nucleated cells each sample contained. To quantify the absolute abundance of each unique TCRbeta CDR3 rearrangement, sequence reads were collapsed and filtered. Productive Simpson clonality was computed per sample as the square root of Simpson's diversity index over productive rearrangements. The clones in this table, taken by TCRdb from immuneACCESS, are in-frame only. Not every clone is retained; where verified, under half of the shortfall comes from an unresolved V gene, and the cause of the rest is unknown. V and J calls and clone size are as listed in that table; D and trimming were resolved from the DNA. For this sample the table gives around 250,000 clones, of which 65% to 85% were detected only once. The ten largest clonotypes hold 1.5% of the sample.

CDR3 length: 15 amino acids, cysteine to phenylalanine. Solely the CDR3 DNA is kept, with 45 bases framed from the first base. From the germline V gene, CDR1 is SGHRS and CDR2 is YFSETQ. Cut back by 1 base and 4 bases, the V and J ends lie 15 bases apart. What was sequenced was peripheral blood. The TCR originated in a woman aged 40 to 50 who had recovered from COVID-19. The sequence links TRBV5-1 to TRBJ2-7; perhaps TRBD2 is the D gene, with 6 bases matching. The sequence in DNA is TGCGCCAGCAGCTTGTTATCGGGGGATTGGTACGAGCAGTACTTC. Translated, this gives CASSLLSGDWYEQYF.